This T cell receptor (beta chain) was sequenced for a study of shared clonotypes between healthy human individuals. Study observations and caveats: A handful of donors held about 4.6% of naive CD4 clonotypes in common. Clonotypes shared by all four donors outscored non-shared clonotypes in generation probability.

The investigators split CD4+ cells into a CD45RA+ naive subset and a CD45RA-negative memory subset. Points on this clone: Its specificity is unknown.

Sorted-subset replicate PCR reactions were performed with approximately 0.2 ug DNA, corresponding to roughly 30,000 T cell genomes. TCRdb keeps only in-frame clones here, not all; method: immunoSEQ multiplex PCR. The sample yields about 680,000 clones, approximately 79% seen once. Sequenced input: memory CD4+ T cells sorted from blood. Sample subset: CD45RA-negative fraction. The clonotype was recovered from a woman aged 30 to 39 in good health.

The CDR3 sequence: CASSYRDRVSYEQYF. The CDR3 region has the DNA TGTGCCAGCAGTTACCGGGACAGGGTCTCCTACGAGCAGTACTTC. The chain couples TRBV16 to TRBJ2-7; 9 nucleotides agree with TRBD1. V dropped 6 bases and J dropped 0; count of bases not matched to a gene: 6. CDR1 is KGHSY and CDR2 is FQNENV in the germline V gene. This CDR3 contains 15 residues.